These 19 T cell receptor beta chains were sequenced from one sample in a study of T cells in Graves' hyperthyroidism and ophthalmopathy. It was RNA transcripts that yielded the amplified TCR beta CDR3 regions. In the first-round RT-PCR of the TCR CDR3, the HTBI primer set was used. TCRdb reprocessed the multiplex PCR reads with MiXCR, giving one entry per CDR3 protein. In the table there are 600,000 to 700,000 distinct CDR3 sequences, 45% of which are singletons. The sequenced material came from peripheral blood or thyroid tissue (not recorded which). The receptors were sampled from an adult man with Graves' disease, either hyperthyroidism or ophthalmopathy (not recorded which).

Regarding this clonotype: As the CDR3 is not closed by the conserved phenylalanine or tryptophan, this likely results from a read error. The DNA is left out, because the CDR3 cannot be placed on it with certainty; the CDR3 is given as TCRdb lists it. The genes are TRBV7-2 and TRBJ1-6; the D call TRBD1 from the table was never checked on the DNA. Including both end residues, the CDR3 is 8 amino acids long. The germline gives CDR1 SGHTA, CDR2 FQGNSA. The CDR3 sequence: CASSTGTG.

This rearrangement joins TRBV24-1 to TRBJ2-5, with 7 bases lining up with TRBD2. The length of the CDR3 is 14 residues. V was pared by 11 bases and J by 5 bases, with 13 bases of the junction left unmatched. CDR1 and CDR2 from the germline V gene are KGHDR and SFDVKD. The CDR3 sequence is CASSLSGMAETQYF. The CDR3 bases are TGTGCCAGCAGCCTGAGCGGGATGGCTGAGACCCAGTACTTC.

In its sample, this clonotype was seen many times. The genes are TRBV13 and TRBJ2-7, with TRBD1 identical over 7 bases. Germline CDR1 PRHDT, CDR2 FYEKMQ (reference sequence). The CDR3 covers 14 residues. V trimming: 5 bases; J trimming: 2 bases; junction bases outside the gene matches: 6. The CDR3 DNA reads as TGTGCCAGCAGCGCCCCGGGACAGCCCTACGAGCAGTACTTC. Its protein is CASSAPGQPYEQYF.

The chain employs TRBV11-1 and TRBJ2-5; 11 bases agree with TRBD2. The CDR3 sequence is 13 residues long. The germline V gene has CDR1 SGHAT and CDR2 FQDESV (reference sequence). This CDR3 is CTLAGGLQETQYF. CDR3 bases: TGTACCCTAGCGGGGGGCCTCCAAGAGACCCAGTACTTC.

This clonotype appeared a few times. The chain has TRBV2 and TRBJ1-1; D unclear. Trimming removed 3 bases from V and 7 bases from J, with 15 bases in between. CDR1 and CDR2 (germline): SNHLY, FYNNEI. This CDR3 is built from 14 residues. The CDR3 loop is CASSDRVRNFEAFF. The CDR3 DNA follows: TGTGCCAGCAGTGACCGAGTTCGTAACTTTGAAGCTTTCTTT.

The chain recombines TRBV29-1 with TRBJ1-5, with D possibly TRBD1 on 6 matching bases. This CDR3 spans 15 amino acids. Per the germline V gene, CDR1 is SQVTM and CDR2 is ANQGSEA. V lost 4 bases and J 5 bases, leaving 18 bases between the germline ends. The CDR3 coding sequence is TGCAGCGTTGCACATGGGGGGGGCCAGTATCAGCCCCAGCATTTT. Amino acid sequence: CSVAHGGGQYQPQHF.

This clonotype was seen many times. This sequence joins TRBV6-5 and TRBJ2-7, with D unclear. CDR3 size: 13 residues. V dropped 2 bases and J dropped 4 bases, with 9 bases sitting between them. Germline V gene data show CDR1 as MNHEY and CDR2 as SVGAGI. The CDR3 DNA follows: TGTGCCAGCAGTTACGATTTGGGTTACGAGCAGTACTTC. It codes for CASSYDLGYEQYF.

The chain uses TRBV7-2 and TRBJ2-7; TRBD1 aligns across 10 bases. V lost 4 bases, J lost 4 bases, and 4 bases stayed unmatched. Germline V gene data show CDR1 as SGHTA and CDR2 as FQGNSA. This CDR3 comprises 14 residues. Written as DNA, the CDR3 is TGTGCCAGCAGCTCAGAGGGACAGGGGTACGAGCAGTACTTC. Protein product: CASSSEGQGYEQYF. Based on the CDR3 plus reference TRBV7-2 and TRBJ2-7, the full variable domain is GAGVSQSPSNKVTEKGKDVELRCDPISGHTALYWYRQSLGQGLEFLIYFQGNSAPDKSGLPSDRFSAERTGGSVSTLTIQRTQQEDSAVYLCASSSEGQGYEQYFGPGTRLTVT.

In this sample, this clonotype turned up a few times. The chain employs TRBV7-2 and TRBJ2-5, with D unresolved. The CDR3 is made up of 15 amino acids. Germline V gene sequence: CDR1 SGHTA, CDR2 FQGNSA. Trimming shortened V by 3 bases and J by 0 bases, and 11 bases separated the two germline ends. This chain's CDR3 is CASSFQVRNQETQYF. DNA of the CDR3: TGTGCCAGCAGCTTCCAGGTGCGGAACCAAGAGACCCAGTACTTC.

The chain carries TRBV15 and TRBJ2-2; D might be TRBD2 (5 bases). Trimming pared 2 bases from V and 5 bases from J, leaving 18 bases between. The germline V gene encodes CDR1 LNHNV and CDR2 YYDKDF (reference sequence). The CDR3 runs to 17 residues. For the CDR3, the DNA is TGTGCCACCAGCAGATTTGAGGGAGAATGGAGAACCGGGGAGCTGTTTTTT. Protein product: CATSRFEGEWRTGELFF. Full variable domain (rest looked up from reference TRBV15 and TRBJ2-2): DAMVIQNPRYQVTQFGKPVTLSCSQTLNHNVMYWYQQKSSQAPKLLFHYYDKDFNNEADTPDNFQSRRPNTSFCFLDIRSPGLGDTAMYLCATSRFEGEWRTGELFFGEGSRLTVL.

CDR3 sequence: CASSDLSVQSSYEQYF. The CDR3 nucleotides read TGTGCCAGCAGTGATTTATCGGTACAGAGCTCCTACGAGCAGTACTTC. This rearrangement joins TRBV7-9 to TRBJ2-7; no definite D call. The CDR3 has 16 amino acids. The germline V and J ends were trimmed by 6 bases and 0 bases, with 18 bases remaining between them. Germline-derived CDR1 and CDR2 are SEHNR and FQNEAQ (reference sequence).

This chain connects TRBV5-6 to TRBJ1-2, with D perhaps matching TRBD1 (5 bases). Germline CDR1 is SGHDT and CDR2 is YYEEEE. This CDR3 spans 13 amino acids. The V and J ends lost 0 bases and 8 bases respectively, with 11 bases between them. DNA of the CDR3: TGTGCCAGCAGCTTGGTTGGGGCTGGAGGCTACACCTTC. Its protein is CASSLVGAGGYTF.

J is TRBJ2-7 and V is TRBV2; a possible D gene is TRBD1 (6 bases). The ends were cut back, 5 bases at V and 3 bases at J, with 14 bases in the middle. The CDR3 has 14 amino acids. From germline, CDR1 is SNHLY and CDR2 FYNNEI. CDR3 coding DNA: TGTGCCAGCAGTTTAGCAGGGGCCGGCTACGAGCAGTACTTC. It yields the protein CASSLAGAGYEQYF.

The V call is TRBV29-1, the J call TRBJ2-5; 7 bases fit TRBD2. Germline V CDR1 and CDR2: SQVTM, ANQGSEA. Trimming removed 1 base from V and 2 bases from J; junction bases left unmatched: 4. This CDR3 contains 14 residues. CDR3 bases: TGCAGCGTTGAAGGCCCAGCGGGGCAAGAGACCCAGTACTTC. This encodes CSVEGPAGQETQYF.

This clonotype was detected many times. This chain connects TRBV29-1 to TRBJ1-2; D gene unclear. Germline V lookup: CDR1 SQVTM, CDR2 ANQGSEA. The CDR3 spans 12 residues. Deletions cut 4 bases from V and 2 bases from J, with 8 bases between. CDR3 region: CSVVNRNYGYTF. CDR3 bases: TGCAGCGTTGTGAACAGAAACTATGGCTACACCTTC.

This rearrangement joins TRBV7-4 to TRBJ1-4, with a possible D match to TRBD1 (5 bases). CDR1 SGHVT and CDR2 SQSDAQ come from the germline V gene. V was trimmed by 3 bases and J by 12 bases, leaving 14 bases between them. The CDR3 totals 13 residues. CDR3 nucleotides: TGTGCCAGCAGCTTTGAGGGAGGGGACGAACTGTTTTTT. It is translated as CASSFEGGDELFF. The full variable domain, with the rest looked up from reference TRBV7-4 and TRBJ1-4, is GAGVSQSPRYKVAKRGRDVALRCDSISGHVTLYWYRQTLGQGSEVLTYSQSDAQRDKSGRPSGRFSAERPERSVSTLKIQRTEQGDSAVYLCASSFEGGDELFFGSGTQLSVL.

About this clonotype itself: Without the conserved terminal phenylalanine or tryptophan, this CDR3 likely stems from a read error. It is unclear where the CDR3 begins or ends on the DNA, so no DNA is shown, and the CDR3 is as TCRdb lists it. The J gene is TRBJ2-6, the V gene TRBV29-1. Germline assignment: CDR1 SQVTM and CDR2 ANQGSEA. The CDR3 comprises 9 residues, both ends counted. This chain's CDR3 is CSVEEDGTS.

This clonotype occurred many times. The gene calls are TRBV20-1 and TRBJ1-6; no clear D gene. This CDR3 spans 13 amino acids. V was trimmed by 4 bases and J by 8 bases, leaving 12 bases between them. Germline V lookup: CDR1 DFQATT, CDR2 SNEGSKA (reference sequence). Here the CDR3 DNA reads TGCAGTGCTACCGTCTCGACACATTCACCCCTCCACTTT. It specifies CSATVSTHSPLHF.

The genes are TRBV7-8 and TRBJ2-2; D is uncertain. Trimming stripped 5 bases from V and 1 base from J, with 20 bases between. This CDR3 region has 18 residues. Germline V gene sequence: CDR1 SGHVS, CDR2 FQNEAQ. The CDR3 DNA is TGTGCCAGCAGCCAAGATGTCCGGCACGTCCGGAACACCGGGGAGCTGTTTTTT. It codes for CASSQDVRHVRNTGELFF. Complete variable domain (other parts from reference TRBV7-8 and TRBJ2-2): GAGVSQSPRYKVAKRGQDVALRCDPISGHVSLFWYQQALGQGPEFLTYFQNEAQLDKSGLPSDRFFAERPEGSVSTLKIQRTQQEDSAVYLCASSQDVRHVRNTGELFFGEGSRLTVL.